This T cell receptor beta chain was captured by sequencing in a study of blood T cell repertoires in COVID-19. Whole-study context: The cDNA or gDNA used as material had been derived from T cells, B-cell-depleted T cells, or PBMCs.

Germline CDR1 reads SGHAT; CDR2 reads FQNNGV. The CDR3 extends over 13 amino acids. V shed 7 bases and J shed 5 bases, with 15 bases lying between them. In the authors' workflow: Nucleated cell number was recorded as an estimate derived from reference gene primer amplification. Sequencing used immunoSEQ multiplex PCR; TCRdb keeps in-frame clones, though not all of them. V, J and clone size were drawn from that table, and D and trimming were deduced from the DNA. Here the sample spans some 230,000 clones, 65% to 85% being singletons. The sample consisted of peripheral blood. The gene calls are TRBV11-2 and TRBJ2-7, with a weak D call TRBD2 (5 bases). This receptor was obtained from a woman between 25 and 40 years old who had recovered from COVID-19. The CDR3 coding sequence is TGTGCCAGCACCGCCGGGGAAGTCCACGAGCAGTACTTC. This encodes CASTAGEVHEQYF.